This T cell receptor (beta chain) is drawn from a study of T cell responses to AZD1222 COVID-19 vaccine (dated by TCRdb to 2020 to 2022). About the study as a whole: A total of 233 trial participants underwent TCR sequencing, of whom approximately 210 received two doses of AZD1222 and 26 received two doses of the MenACWY control vaccine. Trial participants were enrolled by age into 18-55, 56-69 and 70-plus year subgroups, with around 150, 28 and 57 TCR-sequenced participants respectively. The paper's findings and limits, for the study overall: Reportedly, almost half of the unique spike-specific TCRs recognized epitopes lying outside the regions that are mutated in the B.1.351 and B.1.1.7 variants. In the small 56-69-year group, the increase in depth fell short of significance, most likely because of low power. Because no day 14 peak-response samples were available, the repertoires could be characterized only after the peak T cell response. CD4 TCRs associated with the vaccine covered the entire spike protein, and the dominant responses were in regions 160-218 and 743-854. Only six or seven AZD1222 recipients were SARS-CoV-2 seropositive at baseline, limiting conclusions about previously exposed vaccinees. Participants were mostly white British, with more females than males. The authors suggested clonal diversity may have been underestimated. A significant rise in spike-specific TCR breadth and depth was observed after two AZD1222 doses relative to day 0 and relative to MenACWY recipients.

Based on the germline V gene, the CDR1 and CDR2 sequences are SGHTA and FQGNSA. Deletion took 6 bases off V and 9 bases off J, with a span of 9 bases between the germline ends. Its CDR3 holds 12 amino acids, cysteine through phenylalanine. Only CDR3 DNA is held: 36 bases, read in frame from base 1. The CDR3 regions of human TCRbeta chains were subjected to immunosequencing. From the authors' description of their analysis: TCRs in the repertoires were compared against a reference library of SARS-CoV-2-specific TCRs that had been generated with the MIRA antigen-specificity platform. Breadth was defined as the fraction of unique TCRs that were SARS-CoV-2-associated, and depth was defined as the fraction of total T cells that were SARS-CoV-2-associated. Using the MIRA data, each spike-specific TCR was mapped to the spike region that the TCR reacts to and placed in a CD4 or CD8 class. Log10-transformed breadth and depth values were compared by one-way ANOVA with Sidak's multiple comparisons tests. TCRdb's version of the immuneACCESS table is confined to in-frame rearrangements and falls short of the full clone set. An unresolved V gene accounts for under half of the shortfall where checked; the remainder is of unknown origin. V and J calls and clone size follow that table, whereas D and trimming were derived from the DNA. The sample table lists some 150,000 clones, approximately 89% of them with a count of one. The ten most abundant clones make up roughly 1.5% of the sample.

About this clone itself: Its recognized antigen is unknown. No quality values exist for individual bases; no much larger clone is one base distant.

The sample's time point label, decoded: about 28 days (+/-7) after the second vaccine dose. Because spike-specific TCR depth and breadth did not differ between the two schedules, AZD1222 recipients who got a second dose at roughly 4 weeks were pooled with those who got a second dose at roughly 12 weeks. Vaccinee samples were obtained from the UK trials COV001 and COV002, which included a single-blind randomized controlled phase 2/3 trial of AZD1222 (ChAdOx1 nCoV-19) in healthy adults. Trial participant PBMC samples were collected at day 0 and day 28 after the second dose for TCRbeta chain sequencing.

This clonotype was sampled from an adult who received the AZD1222 COVID-19 vaccine. Recombination linked TRBV7-2 to TRBJ1-6; 5 matching bases give a weak D call of TRBD1. The source material was peripheral blood, sampled 28 days after the second AZD1222 dose. This receptor carries the CDR3 CASSSQGSPLHF. The sequenced DNA: TGTGCCAGCAGTTCTCAGGGTTCACCCCTCCACTTT. With all but the CDR3 taken from the reference TRBV7-2 and TRBJ1-6 genes, the full variable domain is: GAGVSQSPSNKVTEKGKDVELRCDPISGHTALYWYRQSLGQGLEFLIYFQGNSAPDKSGLPSDRFSAERTGGSVSTLTIQRTQQEDSAVYLCASSSQGSPLHFGNGTRLTVT.